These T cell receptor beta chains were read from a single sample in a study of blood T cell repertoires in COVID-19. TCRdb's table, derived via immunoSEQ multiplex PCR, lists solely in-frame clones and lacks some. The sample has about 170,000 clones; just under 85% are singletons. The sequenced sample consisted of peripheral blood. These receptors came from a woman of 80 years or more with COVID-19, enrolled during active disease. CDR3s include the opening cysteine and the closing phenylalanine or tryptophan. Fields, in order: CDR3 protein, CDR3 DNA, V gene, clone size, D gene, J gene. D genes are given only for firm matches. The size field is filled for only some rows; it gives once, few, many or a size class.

CDR3 protein: CASSSDRTGGLTF
CDR3 DNA: TGTGCCAGCAGCTCCGACAGGACAGGAGGCCTGACTTTC
V gene: TRBV5-4
clone size: NA
D gene: TRBD1
J gene: TRBJ2-6

CDR3 protein: CASSGGSQETQYF
CDR3 DNA: TGTGCCAGCTCCGGCGGTAGCCAAGAGACCCAGTACTTC
V gene: TRBV18
clone size: NA
D gene: NA
J gene: TRBJ2-5

CDR3 protein: CASSQGQGPNQPQHF
CDR3 DNA: TGTGCCAGCAGTCAAGGACAGGGCCCGAATCAGCCCCAGCATTTT
V gene: TRBV27
clone size: NA
D gene: TRBD1
J gene: TRBJ1-5

CDR3 protein: CASTMGMEVHGYTF
CDR3 DNA: TGTGCCAGTACCATGGGGATGGAGGTTCATGGCTACACCTTC
V gene: TRBV19
clone size: NA
D gene: NA
J gene: TRBJ1-2

CDR3 protein: CASSRTGRGGYTF
CDR3 DNA: TGTGCCAGCAGCCGGACAGGGAGGGGAGGCTACACCTTC
V gene: TRBV6-5
clone size: NA
D gene: TRBD1
J gene: TRBJ1-2

CDR3 protein: CASTSGGAVETQYF
CDR3 DNA: TGTGCCAGCACGAGCGGGGGGGCGGTCGAGACCCAGTACTTC
V gene: TRBV2
clone size: NA
D gene: TRBD2
J gene: TRBJ2-5

CDR3 protein: CASSFTSGLTDTQYF
CDR3 DNA: TGTGCCAGCAGCTTTACTAGCGGGCTCACAGATACGCAGTATTTT
V gene: TRBV5-6
clone size: NA
D gene: TRBD2
J gene: TRBJ2-3

CDR3 protein: CAISVLGEGRTDTQYF
CDR3 DNA: TGTGCCATCAGCGTCCTGGGGGAGGGCCGCACAGATACGCAGTATTTT
V gene: TRBV10-3
clone size: once
D gene: TRBD2
J gene: TRBJ2-3

CDR3 protein: CASRPQQNTEAFF
CDR3 DNA: TGTGCCAGCAGGCCTCAACAGAACACTGAAGCTTTCTTT
V gene: TRBV7-2
clone size: NA
D gene: NA
J gene: TRBJ1-1

CDR3 protein: CASSEGRGINSPLHF
CDR3 DNA: TGTGCCAGCAGTGAAGGCAGGGGGATCAATTCACCCCTCCACTTT
V gene: TRBV2
clone size: NA
D gene: TRBD1
J gene: TRBJ1-6

CDR3 protein: CASSPVPGTSGTGDTQYF
CDR3 DNA: TGTGCCAGCTCACCAGTCCCCGGGACTAGCGGGACCGGAGATACGCAGTATTTT
V gene: TRBV18
clone size: NA
D gene: TRBD2
J gene: TRBJ2-3

CDR3 protein: CASSIEGGPATHSVLTF
CDR3 DNA: TGTGCCAGTAGTATTGAGGGAGGACCGGCGACACATTCCGTCCTGACTTTC
V gene: TRBV19
clone size: NA
D gene: NA
J gene: TRBJ2-6

CDR3 protein: CASSQEETGNYEQYF
CDR3 DNA: TGCGCCAGCAGCCAAGAGGAGACAGGGAACTACGAGCAGTACTTC
V gene: TRBV4-1
clone size: NA
D gene: TRBD1
J gene: TRBJ2-7

CDR3 protein: CASSFNRPGYGYTF
CDR3 DNA: TGTGCCAGCAGTTTCAACAGGCCCGGCTATGGCTACACCTTC
V gene: TRBV6-5
clone size: NA
D gene: NA
J gene: TRBJ1-2

CDR3 protein: CASRTGGRTEAFF
CDR3 DNA: TGTGCCAGTAGGACAGGGGGACGAACTGAAGCTTTCTTT
V gene: TRBV19
clone size: few
D gene: TRBD1
J gene: TRBJ1-1

CDR3 protein: CASSGTSGNNEQFF
CDR3 DNA: TGCGCCAGCAGCGGGACTAGCGGGAACAATGAGCAGTTCTTC
V gene: TRBV5-1
clone size: NA
D gene: TRBD2
J gene: TRBJ2-1

CDR3 protein: CASSFHPRGYEQYF
CDR3 DNA: TGTGCCAGCAGTTTTCACCCCCGGGGGTACGAGCAGTACTTC
V gene: TRBV28
clone size: NA
D gene: NA
J gene: TRBJ2-7

CDR3 protein: CASSLGGWNSPLHF
CDR3 DNA: TGTGCCAGCAGCTTAGGAGGGTGGAATTCACCCCTCCACTTT
V gene: TRBV7-2
clone size: NA
D gene: NA
J gene: TRBJ1-6

CDR3 protein: CASSLGEAGYHEQFF
CDR3 DNA: TGTGCCAGCAGCCTCGGGGAAGCGGGATATCATGAGCAGTTCTTC
V gene: TRBV6-5
clone size: NA
D gene: TRBD2
J gene: TRBJ2-1

CDR3 protein: CASSPGQGFSYGYTF
CDR3 DNA: TGTGCCAGCAGCCCGGGACAGGGTTTCAGCTATGGCTACACCTTC
V gene: TRBV7-3
clone size: NA
D gene: TRBD1
J gene: TRBJ1-2

CDR3 protein: CASTSDRVGNTIYF
CDR3 DNA: TGTGCCAGCACCTCGGACAGGGTTGGAAACACCATATATTTT
V gene: TRBV2
clone size: NA
D gene: TRBD1
J gene: TRBJ1-3

CDR3 protein: CAIRTSGGTGGNEQFF
CDR3 DNA: TGTGCCATCAGGACTAGCGGGGGGACGGGGGGCAATGAGCAGTTCTTC
V gene: TRBV10-3
clone size: NA
D gene: TRBD2
J gene: TRBJ2-1

CDR3 protein: CASSQLAADTQYF
CDR3 DNA: TGTGCCAGCAGTCAACTAGCCGCGGATACGCAGTATTTT
V gene: TRBV27
clone size: NA
D gene: NA
J gene: TRBJ2-3

CDR3 protein: CAWSVTTGPLGYTF
CDR3 DNA: TGTGCCTGGAGTGTAACGACAGGTCCGCTTGGCTACACCTTC
V gene: TRBV30
clone size: NA
D gene: NA
J gene: TRBJ1-2

CDR3 protein: CASSFGRGVGGETQYF
CDR3 DNA: TGTGCCAGCAGCTTTGGTCGCGGGGTGGGCGGAGAGACCCAGTACTTC
V gene: TRBV5-4
clone size: NA
D gene: NA
J gene: TRBJ2-5

CDR3 protein: CAISRDRDYGYTF
CDR3 DNA: TGTGCCATCAGCCGGGACAGGGACTATGGCTACACCTTC
V gene: TRBV10-3
clone size: few
D gene: TRBD1
J gene: TRBJ1-2

CDR3 protein: CASSSGNTLEAFF
CDR3 DNA: TGTGCCAGCAGTTCCGGGAACACTCTTGAAGCTTTCTTT
V gene: TRBV27
clone size: NA
D gene: NA
J gene: TRBJ1-1

CDR3 protein: CASSLASGRWGEQFF
CDR3 DNA: TGTGCCAGCAGTTTGGCTAGCGGGAGGTGGGGTGAGCAGTTCTTC
V gene: TRBV28
clone size: NA
D gene: TRBD2
J gene: TRBJ2-1

CDR3 protein: CASSDRDIYTDTQYF
CDR3 DNA: TGTGCCAGCAGCGACCGGGACATCTACACAGATACGCAGTATTTT
V gene: TRBV2
clone size: NA
D gene: NA
J gene: TRBJ2-3

CDR3 protein: CAWSFGARAGTEAFF
CDR3 DNA: TGTGCCTGGAGTTTTGGGGCGCGGGCGGGGACTGAAGCTTTCTTT
V gene: TRBV30
clone size: NA
D gene: NA
J gene: TRBJ1-1

CDR3 protein: CASGRTSGVSEQYF
CDR3 DNA: TGTGCCAGCGGTCGGACTAGCGGGGTCTCCGAGCAGTACTTC
V gene: TRBV6-5
clone size: NA
D gene: TRBD2
J gene: TRBJ2-7

CDR3 protein: CATSDPQTYEQYF
CDR3 DNA: TGTGCCACCAGTGATCCGCAGACCTACGAGCAGTACTTC
V gene: TRBV24-1
clone size: few
D gene: NA
J gene: TRBJ2-7

CDR3 protein: CASRDRAYEQYF
CDR3 DNA: TGTGCCAGCAGAGACAGGGCCTACGAGCAGTACTTC
V gene: TRBV6-5
clone size: NA
D gene: TRBD1
J gene: TRBJ2-7

CDR3 protein: CASSLATDRGAGSYEQYF
CDR3 DNA: TGTGCCAGCAGCTTAGCGACGGACAGGGGGGCCGGCTCCTACGAGCAGTACTTC
V gene: TRBV7-6
clone size: NA
D gene: TRBD1
J gene: TRBJ2-7

CDR3 protein: CASNWGNLNEKLFF
CDR3 DNA: TGTGCCAGTAATTGGGGCAACCTTAATGAAAAACTGTTTTTT
V gene: TRBV19
clone size: NA
D gene: NA
J gene: TRBJ1-4

CDR3 protein: CASAPMGRGTEAFF
CDR3 DNA: TGTGCCAGTGCCCCCATGGGTCGGGGCACTGAAGCTTTCTTT
V gene: TRBV19
clone size: NA
D gene: NA
J gene: TRBJ1-1

CDR3 protein: CASSDDRGPSPLHF
CDR3 DNA: TGTGCCAGCAGTGACGACAGGGGTCCTTCACCCCTCCACTTT
V gene: TRBV6-1
clone size: NA
D gene: TRBD1
J gene: TRBJ1-6

CDR3 protein: CASSQGLYFNSPLHF
CDR3 DNA: TGTGCCAGTTCACAGGGGTTGTATTTTAATTCACCCCTCCACTTT
V gene: TRBV5-4
clone size: few
D gene: TRBD1
J gene: TRBJ1-6

CDR3 protein: CASSPTGDLNYGYTF
CDR3 DNA: TGTGCCAGCTCACCCACAGGGGATTTAAACTATGGCTACACCTTC
V gene: TRBV18
clone size: NA
D gene: TRBD1
J gene: TRBJ1-2

CDR3 protein: CASSANTKAKNIQYF
CDR3 DNA: TGTGCCAGCAGCGCCAATACTAAGGCCAAAAACATTCAGTACTTC
V gene: TRBV9
clone size: few
D gene: NA
J gene: TRBJ2-4

CDR3 protein: CASSTGQGSTNEKLFF
CDR3 DNA: TGTGCCAGTAGTACTGGACAGGGGTCAACTAATGAAAAACTGTTTTTT
V gene: TRBV19
clone size: NA
D gene: TRBD1
J gene: TRBJ1-4

CDR3 protein: CASSLDPYMNTEAFF
CDR3 DNA: TGTGCCAGCAGCTTGGATCCCTATATGAACACTGAAGCTTTCTTT
V gene: TRBV5-4
clone size: NA
D gene: NA
J gene: TRBJ1-1

CDR3 protein: CASSPGLTSRSDTQYF
CDR3 DNA: TGTGCCAGCAGCCCGGGACTCACTAGTCGTTCAGATACGCAGTATTTT
V gene: TRBV7-3
clone size: NA
D gene: NA
J gene: TRBJ2-3

CDR3 protein: CASSRSRGTEAFF
CDR3 DNA: TGTGCCAGCTCACGTTCAAGGGGGACTGAAGCTTTCTTT
V gene: TRBV18
clone size: NA
D gene: NA
J gene: TRBJ1-1

CDR3 protein: CASSLDQGRDCSSTDTQYF
CDR3 DNA: TGTGCCAGCAGCTTAGATCAAGGTAGGGACTGCTCTAGCACAGATACGCAGTATTTT
V gene: TRBV11-2
clone size: NA
D gene: NA
J gene: TRBJ2-3

CDR3 protein: CASHPGSGTRTGELFF
CDR3 DNA: TGTGCCAGCCATCCGGGATCCGGGACTCGAACCGGGGAGCTGTTTTTT
V gene: TRBV7-9
clone size: NA
D gene: NA
J gene: TRBJ2-2

CDR3 protein: CASSRVLSSGNTIYF
CDR3 DNA: TGTGCCAGCAGTCGGGTCCTGAGCTCTGGAAACACCATATATTTT
V gene: TRBV6-2/TRBV6-3
clone size: NA
D gene: NA
J gene: TRBJ1-3

CDR3 protein: CASSMPLGLAYTDTQYF
CDR3 DNA: TGTGCCAGCAGCATGCCCTTGGGACTAGCGTACACAGATACGCAGTATTTT
V gene: TRBV6-2/TRBV6-3
clone size: NA
D gene: TRBD2
J gene: TRBJ2-3

CDR3 protein: CASRSSIETQYF
CDR3 DNA: TGCGCCAGCAGATCTAGCATAGAGACCCAGTACTTC
V gene: TRBV5-1
clone size: NA
D gene: NA
J gene: TRBJ2-5

CDR3 protein: CASSERIQETQYF
CDR3 DNA: TGTGCCAGCAGTGAGCGGATCCAAGAGACCCAGTACTTC
V gene: TRBV6-2/TRBV6-3
clone size: NA
D gene: NA
J gene: TRBJ2-5

CDR3 protein: CASSAPRGFLRYEQYF
CDR3 DNA: TGTGCCAGCAGCGCTCCCAGGGGGTTCCTCCGTTACGAGCAGTACTTC
V gene: TRBV9
clone size: NA
D gene: TRBD1
J gene: TRBJ2-7

CDR3 protein: CASSPHHSGANVLTF
CDR3 DNA: TGTGCCAGCAGCCCCCATCACTCTGGGGCCAACGTCCTGACTTTC
V gene: TRBV9
clone size: NA
D gene: NA
J gene: TRBJ2-6

CDR3 protein: CASSPSGADYEQYF
CDR3 DNA: TGTGCCAGCAGTCCGAGCGGAGCGGACTACGAGCAGTACTTC
V gene: TRBV6-5
clone size: NA
D gene: NA
J gene: TRBJ2-7

CDR3 protein: CSASPFSNTGELFF
CDR3 DNA: TGCAGTGCTAGTCCGTTCTCGAACACCGGGGAGCTGTTTTTT
V gene: TRBV20-1
clone size: NA
D gene: NA
J gene: TRBJ2-2